These 25 T cell receptor beta chains came from one sample sequenced in a study of T-cell memory formation after mild COVID-19. Each CDR3 protein gets one entry after TCRdb re-called the 5' RACE reads with MiXCR. Among fewer than 95,000 distinct CDR3 sequences listed, about 13% were seen once. Sequencing was carried out using PBMCs or a T cell subset sorted from them (not recorded which). These receptor sequences come from an adult woman who had mild COVID-19 (a few samples of this study predate the infection). Cell type and time point are not known.

This clonotype was picked up a small number of times. The chain is built from TRBV6-5 and TRBJ1-2; the D is unclear. V was shortened by 5 bases and J by 0 bases, with 7 bases between the two germline ends. The germline V gene encodes CDR1 MNHEY and CDR2 SVGAGI. This CDR3 has 13 amino acids. CDR3 sequence: CASSSTANYGYTF. The CDR3 DNA reads TGTGCCAGCAGTAGTACGGCTAACTATGGCTACACCTTC.

The sample holds a few counts of this clonotype. The chain carries TRBV29-1 and TRBJ2-7; a possible D gene is TRBD1 (6 bases). The CDR3 consists of 14 residues. Germline V gene lookup returns CDR1 SQVTM and CDR2 ANQGSEA. Trimming took 6 bases from V and 0 from J, leaving 15 bases between them. The CDR3 DNA sequence: TGCAGCGTGACCGGGACACTGAGCTCCTACGAGCAGTACTTC. This gives the protein CSVTGTLSSYEQYF.

The chain carries TRBV7-8 and TRBJ1-5; 8 bases are shared with TRBD1. Trimming at V came to 4 bases and at J to 2 bases, leaving 7 bases not matched to a gene. Looked up from germline, CDR1 is SGHVS and CDR2 is FQNEAQ. The CDR3 totals 16 residues. The CDR3 loop is CASSYRQGSGNQPQHF. DNA for the CDR3: TGTGCCAGCAGCTACCGACAGGGGTCGGGCAATCAGCCCCAGCATTTT.

The rearrangement links TRBV20-1 to TRBJ2-7, with 8 bases aligning to TRBD1. CDR1 is DFQATT, CDR2 SNEGSKA, per germline (reference sequence). The trim removed 1 base at V and 5 bases at J, leaving 7 bases unmatched. This CDR3 region has 14 residues. Here the CDR3 reads CSARGTGRVDEQYF. CDR3 in DNA: TGCAGTGCTAGAGGGACAGGGAGAGTGGACGAGCAGTACTTC.

There are a few counts of this clonotype. The chain employs TRBV7-9 and TRBJ2-7; D gene unclear. This CDR3 comprises 15 residues. The germline CDR1 and CDR2 sequences are SEHNR and FQNEAQ (reference sequence). The V gene lost 1 base and the J gene lost 2 bases, with 12 bases spanning the gap. The CDR3 loop is CASSLVTSFTYEQYF. The CDR3 DNA sequence: TGTGCCAGCAGCTTAGTAACCAGTTTTACCTACGAGCAGTACTTC.

The genes are TRBV18 and TRBJ2-1; the D gene is possibly TRBD2 (5 bases). Germline V gene sequence: CDR1 KGHSH, CDR2 LQKENI. The CDR3 loop spans 18 amino acids. Trimming left V 4 bases short and J 0 bases short, with 19 bases between. The CDR3 DNA sequence: TGTGCCAGCTCACTTCGGGAAGGGCCAAGGAACTCCTACAATGAGCAGTTCTTC. Translating it yields CASSLREGPRNSYNEQFF.

This clonotype was observed a few times. The CDR3 bases are TGTGCCAGCAGCCCTTCCCGAGCGGGGACGGGCAATGAGCAGTTCTTC. Amino acid sequence: CASSPSRAGTGNEQFF. The J gene is TRBJ2-1, the V gene TRBV11-3, with 7 bases matching TRBD2. The CDR3 loop spans 16 amino acids. Germline-derived CDR1 and CDR2 are SGHNT and YENEEA. The ends lost 5 bases at V and 6 bases at J; junction bases unmatched: 13. Full variable domain (rest looked up from reference TRBV11-3 and TRBJ2-1): EAGVVQSPRYKIIEKKQPVAFWCNPISGHNTLYWYLQNLGQGPELLIRYENEEAVDDSQLPKDRFSAERLKGVDSTLKIQPAELGDSAVYLCASSPSRAGTGNEQFFGPGTRLTVL.

This sequence joins TRBV2 and TRBJ2-1; 10 bases line up with TRBD2. CDR1 and CDR2 from the germline V gene are SNHLY and FYNNEI. The CDR3 contains 16 residues. J gave up 6 bases and V 2 bases, and 7 bases lay outside the gene matches. The CDR3 DNA follows: TGTGCCAGCAGTGAAATCGGGACTAGCGAGGGCAATGAGCAGTTCTTC. It translates to CASSEIGTSEGNEQFF.

This clonotype was observed a handful of times. The J gene is TRBJ1-1, the V gene TRBV14; D is uncertain. Germline-derived CDR1 and CDR2 are SGHDN and FVKESK. With 0 bases removed from V and 11 bases from J, the gap between germline ends came to 19 bases. The CDR3 runs to 15 residues. The CDR3 loop is CASSQERTRRNRAFF. The CDR3 bases are TGTGCCAGCAGCCAAGAACGGACCCGCAGGAACCGTGCTTTCTTT.

There are a few counts of this clonotype. This rearrangement joins TRBV4-1 to TRBJ2-1; D may correspond to TRBD1 or TRBD2 (5 bases each). V was cut by 0 bases and J by 12 bases, with 18 bases left in between. CDR1 MGHRA and CDR2 YSYEKL come from the germline V gene. This CDR3 is 15 amino acids long. CDR3 DNA: TGCGCCAGCAGCCAAGACCATGTGAGAGGGGATTTGCAGTTCTTC. Protein product: CASSQDHVRGDLQFF.

This clonotype was picked up many times. V gene TRBV7-6 combines with J gene TRBJ2-3; D is ambiguous. This CDR3 is 12 amino acids long. The germline CDR1 and CDR2 sequences are SGHVS and FNYEAQ. Trimming stripped 1 base from V and 6 bases from J, with 5 bases between. CDR3 in DNA: TGTGCCAGCAGCTTAGGGATGGATACGCAGTATTTT. This encodes CASSLGMDTQYF.

In its sample, this clonotype was seen many times. The chain carries TRBV12-3 or TRBV12-4 and TRBJ2-1, with TRBD2 matching over 12 bases. J lost 5 bases, V lost 6 bases, and 8 bases had no gene match. The CDR3 is 16 amino acids. CDR3 nucleotide sequence: TGTGCCAGCAGCTTACTAGCGGGGGGTGGACACAATGAGCAGTTCTTC. It encodes CASSLLAGGGHNEQFF.

This clonotype was seen only a few times. The chain recombines TRBV5-1 with TRBJ2-5; D unresolved. The CDR3 length is 12 residues. Germline-derived CDR1 and CDR2 are SGHRS and YFSETQ. V dropped 4 bases and J dropped 7 bases, with 11 bases sitting between them. The CDR3: CASSLQEGTQYF. CDR3 sequence (DNA): TGCGCCAGCAGCCTCCAAGAAGGGACCCAGTACTTC.

There are a few counts of this clonotype. V is TRBV24-1 and J is TRBJ1-2; D uncertain. Deletions cut 1 base from V and 10 bases from J, with 9 bases between. Per the germline V gene, CDR1 is KGHDR and CDR2 is SFDVKD. The CDR3 sequence is 12 residues long. The CDR3 sequence is CATSDFGANYTF. CDR3 bases: TGTGCCACCAGTGATTTTGGCGCTAACTACACCTTC.

This clonotype came up many times. The chain uses TRBV12-3 or TRBV12-4 and TRBJ2-7; D not certain. This CDR3 is 14 amino acids long. The germline V and J ends were trimmed by 0 bases and 4 bases, with 10 bases remaining between them. CDR3 amino acids: CASSLADRPYEQYF. The CDR3 coding sequence is TGTGCCAGCAGTTTAGCGGACCGCCCGTACGAGCAGTACTTC.

This chain links TRBV4-1 with TRBJ1-4; the match to TRBD1 covers 8 bases. CDR3 length: 14 residues. J was trimmed by 5 bases and V by 1 base; bases with no gene match: 0. Germline V gene data show CDR1 as MGHRA and CDR2 as YSYEKL. CDR3 sequence (DNA): TGCGCCAGCAGCCAAGGACAGGGGAATGAAAAACTGTTTTTT. It translates to CASSQGQGNEKLFF.

This clonotype was detected a few times. J is TRBJ2-1 and V is TRBV4-2; unclear D gene. CDR3 length: 16 residues. V was trimmed by 0 bases and J by 0 bases, leaving 9 bases between them. CDR1 is LGHNA, CDR2 YNFKEQ, per germline. The chain's CDR3 is CASSQDVGSSYNEQFF. The CDR3 DNA sequence: TGTGCCAGCAGCCAAGATGTGGGAAGCTCCTACAATGAGCAGTTCTTC.

There are a few counts of this clonotype. This chain links TRBV7-6 with TRBJ2-3; either TRBD1 or TRBD2 may supply D (6 bases each). CDR1 and CDR2 from the germline V gene are SGHVS and FNYEAQ. The CDR3 has 15 amino acids. Trimming pared 4 bases from V and 2 bases from J, leaving 13 bases between. The DNA of the CDR3 is TGTGCCAGCAGCTCTCCGGGGGACAACACAGATACGCAGTATTTT. Translation: CASSSPGDNTDTQYF.

The chain is built from TRBV20-1 and TRBJ1-1, with 9 bases lining up with TRBD1. The V and J ends lost 6 bases and 4 bases, in that order; junction bases with no gene match: 12. The germline gives CDR1 DFQATT, CDR2 SNEGSKA (reference sequence). The CDR3 has 15 residues. As DNA, the CDR3 is TGCAGTGCCACCCCACCGGGACAGGGTGGCACTGAAGCTTTCTTT. Its protein product is CSATPPGQGGTEAFF.

The chain is built from TRBV7-9 and TRBJ2-7; 7 nucleotides match TRBD2. V gave up 7 bases and J gave up 2 bases; unmatched junction bases: 8. This CDR3 is 14 amino acids long. Germline V lookup: CDR1 SEHNR, CDR2 FQNEAQ (reference sequence). In nucleotides, the CDR3 is TGTGCCAGCACCTCCGGCGGGAGCGCCTACGAGCAGTACTTC. This sequence encodes CASTSGGSAYEQYF.

V is TRBV5-8 and J is TRBJ2-1; 7 bases align to TRBD1. Germline V CDR1 and CDR2: SGHTS, YDEGEE. Trimming took 4 bases from V and 2 from J; bases not matched to a gene: 9. The length of the CDR3 is 16 residues. CDR3 region: CASSPQTGDPYNEQFF. The CDR3 region has the DNA TGTGCCAGCAGCCCTCAAACAGGGGATCCCTACAATGAGCAGTTCTTC.

There are a few counts of this clonotype. This rearrangement joins TRBV10-3 to TRBJ2-5; 16 bases agree with TRBD2. CDR1 ENHRY and CDR2 SYGVKD come from the germline V gene. After removal of 3 bases from V and 2 bases from J, the junction contained 6 bases not matched to a gene. The CDR3 has 18 amino acids. The CDR3 DNA is TGTGCCATCAGTGATGGGGGACTAGCGGGGGGGCTTCAAGAGACCCAGTACTTC. Translation gives CAISDGGLAGGLQETQYF.

This clonotype appeared a few times. The chain combines TRBV5-1 with TRBJ2-1; D remains unclear. Trimming stripped 0 bases from V and 0 bases from J, with 10 bases between. The CDR3 is made up of 16 amino acids. In germline, CDR1 is SGHRS, CDR2 YFSETQ. In DNA form, the CDR3 reads TGCGCCAGCAGCTTGGAGTCCAGGAGCTCCTACAATGAGCAGTTCTTC. This gives the protein CASSLESRSSYNEQFF.

This clonotype turned up a few times. This chain links TRBV12-3 or TRBV12-4 with TRBJ1-2; TRBD1 agrees at 10 bases. V gave up 3 bases and J gave up 4 bases; unmatched junction bases: 8. The length of the CDR3 is 16 residues. CDR3 sequence: CASSLTLTGGVYGYTF. In DNA form, the CDR3 reads TGTGCCAGCAGTTTGACCTTGACAGGGGGCGTCTATGGCTACACCTTC.

This clonotype was observed a few times. The chain joins TRBV20-1 to TRBJ1-6; TRBD1 matches at 8 bases. Per the germline V gene, CDR1 is DFQATT and CDR2 is SNEGSKA (reference sequence). With 6 bases clipped from V and 3 bases from J, the junction kept 19 bases outside the gene matches. The CDR3 loop spans 19 amino acids. The CDR3 loop is CSAHNPGQAVGLYNSPLHF. The CDR3 coding sequence is TGCAGTGCCCACAACCCGGGACAGGCCGTGGGGCTCTATAATTCACCCCTCCACTTT.